The entry below describes one TCR beta chain. These data belong to a study of blood T cells in healthy people across ages. The use of a sample-barcoded 5' primer and a J-beta primer mix characterized a second PCR of roughly 6 to 12 cycles. One entry per CDR3 protein results from TCRdb running MiXCR on the 5' RACE reads. The table has some 1.4 million distinct CDR3 sequences, 42% seen once. No fewer than 6 million PBMCs went into each sample. Germline CDR1 and CDR2: SGHTA and FQGNSA. This CDR3 is built from 15 residues. The germline V and J ends were trimmed by 2 bases and 2 bases, with 11 bases remaining between them.

The sequence derives from a woman under 30 in good health. Source material: blood. The chain couples TRBV7-2 to TRBJ2-3; unclear D gene. CDR3 loop: CASSLSSLYTDTQYF. In DNA, the CDR3 is TGTGCCAGCAGCTTATCCTCCCTATACACAGATACGCAGTATTTT.